This record covers a single TCR beta chain. This entry comes from a study of shared T cell receptors in the human thymus. CDR1 and CDR2 (germline): MNHNS, SASEGT. This CDR3 has 14 residues. Trimming cost V 3 bases and J 7 bases; bases outside gene matches: 4. The protocol was immunoSEQ multiplex PCR, while the TCRdb copy is restricted to in-frame clones and leaves out a portion. The sample records 600,000 to 900,000 clones, 80% to 90% being singletons. This sample also appeared in a second study, on human thymus T cells. As reported in that work: Corrective heart surgery yielded resections, and these provided the thymus tissue. There appeared to be biased usage of V and J genes in thymic and blood repertoires. A high degree of thymic repertoire overlap among unrelated individuals was reported in related research.

The sequenced sample was thymocytes. The source of this sequence is a girl in the first two years of life with a congenital heart defect. The gene calls are TRBV6-1 and TRBJ1-2; TRBD1 agrees at 11 bases. CDR3 nucleotide sequence: TGTGCCAGCAGTGAGGGGACAGGGGGTTGTGGCTACACCTTC. Protein: CASSEGTGGCGYTF.